One and the same sample provided the 22 T cell receptor beta chains below, sequenced in a study of blood T cell repertoires in COVID-19 (dated by TCRdb to about 2020). The library was made by the immunoSEQ multiplex PCR assay. TCRdb retrieved this table from immuneACCESS and kept in-frame rearrangements only. Not all clones are present; in checked studies, unresolved V genes account for under half, and no reason is known for the remainder. For this sample there are approximately 210,000 clones; about 88% appear just once. Of the sample, more than 1.5% falls within the top ten clones. Sample: peripheral blood. The receptors come from a man in his sixties or seventies with acute or convalescent COVID-19.

The gene calls are TRBV7-7 and TRBJ2-1; possibly TRBD2 for D (5 bases). Trimming stripped 5 bases from V and 4 bases from J, with 9 bases between. The CDR3 runs 13 residues. The germline V gene has CDR1 SSHAT and CDR2 FNYEAQ (reference sequence). CDR3 loop: CASSQDSYNEQFF. In DNA, the CDR3 is TGTGCCAGCAGCCAGGACTCTTACAATGAGCAGTTCTTC.

The rearrangement links TRBV6-5 to TRBJ1-5; D might be TRBD1 (5 bases). CDR3 size: 13 residues. The ends were cut back, 6 bases at V and 2 bases at J, with 8 bases in the middle. Per the germline V gene, CDR1 is MNHEY and CDR2 is SVGAGI. The CDR3 loop reads CASRRGGNQPQHF. Written as DNA, the CDR3 is TGTGCCAGCAGACGGGGGGGCAATCAGCCCCAGCATTTT.

The CDR3 DNA reads as TGTGCCAGCAGCCAGGGGGGGCAGGGGGCCAGTTTTAAGACCGGGGAGCTGTTTTTT. Encoded protein: CASSQGGQGASFKTGELFF. J is TRBJ2-2 and V is TRBV3-1 (or the pseudogene TRBV3-2); perhaps TRBD1 as D (8 bases). The CDR3 has 19 residues. Looked up from germline, CDR1 is LGHDT and CDR2 is YNNKEL (reference sequence). V shed 3 bases and J shed 5 bases, with 25 bases lying between them.

The rearrangement links TRBV18 to TRBJ1-4; D ambiguous. The CDR3 runs 16 residues. CDR1 is KGHSH and CDR2 is LQKENI in the germline V gene. The ends were cut back, 3 bases at V and 7 bases at J, with 18 bases in the middle. Here the CDR3 reads CASSPTARGLSEKLFF. CDR3 nucleotides: TGTGCCAGCTCACCCACTGCTCGGGGTTTGAGTGAAAAACTGTTTTTT.

The J gene is TRBJ2-6, the V gene TRBV5-4; D is ambiguous. The V end was cut by 0 bases, the J end by 3 bases, with 13 bases between. This CDR3 has 17 amino acids. Germline assignment: CDR1 SGHNT and CDR2 YYREEE (reference sequence). The CDR3: CASSLAASVDGANVLTF. CDR3 DNA: TGTGCCAGCAGCTTGGCGGCCAGCGTAGATGGGGCCAACGTCCTGACTTTC.

V usage is TRBV4-3 and J usage is TRBJ2-2; 10 bases are shared with TRBD2. In germline, CDR1 is LGHNA, CDR2 YSLEER. Trimming took 2 bases from V and 7 from J; bases not matched to a gene: 10. CDR3 length: 17 residues. CDR3 nucleotide sequence: TGCGCCAGCAGCCAAACTGCAGGGACTAGCGCGGGCGGGGAGCTGTTTTTT. Its protein is CASSQTAGTSAGGELFF.

This clone was counted a few times. V usage is TRBV7-3 and J usage is TRBJ2-2, with D hard to call. The germline CDR1 and CDR2 sequences are SGHTA and FQGTGA. The V end was cut by 3 bases, the J end by 6 bases, with 8 bases between. This CDR3 is 13 amino acids long. The CDR3, as DNA: TGTGCCAGCAGCTTCGGGTTGTCCGGGGAGCTGTTTTTT. It yields the protein CASSFGLSGELFF.

V is TRBV7-2 and J is TRBJ1-6; no clear D gene. With 5 bases removed from V and 6 bases from J, the gap between germline ends came to 20 bases. Germline values: CDR1 SGHTA, CDR2 FQGNSA. This CDR3 is 17 amino acids long. The CDR3 DNA reads TGTGCCAGCAGCCCATTCCGGGGTGCTGGTGGTAATTCACCCCTCCACTTT. This gives the protein CASSPFRGAGGNSPLHF. Drawing the rest from reference TRBV7-2 and TRBJ1-6, the complete variable domain is GAGVSQSPSNKVTEKGKDVELRCDPISGHTALYWYRQSLGQGLEFLIYFQGNSAPDKSGLPSDRFSAERTGGSVSTLTIQRTQQEDSAVYLCASSPFRGAGGNSPLHFGNGTRLTVT.

The chain couples TRBV7-8 to TRBJ2-3; 9 nucleotides line up with TRBD1. Per germline, CDR1 SGHVS and CDR2 FQNEAQ. J gave up 2 bases and V 4 bases, and 7 bases lay outside the gene matches. CDR3 length: 16 amino acids. The CDR3 here is CASSSGTGWNTDTQYF. The CDR3, as DNA: TGTGCCAGCAGCTCCGGGACAGGGTGGAACACAGATACGCAGTATTTT. Drawing the rest from reference TRBV7-8 and TRBJ2-3, the complete variable domain is GAGVSQSPRYKVAKRGQDVALRCDPISGHVSLFWYQQALGQGPEFLTYFQNEAQLDKSGLPSDRFFAERPEGSVSTLKIQRTQQEDSAVYLCASSSGTGWNTDTQYFGPGTRLTVL.

The V call is TRBV18, the J call TRBJ2-7; TRBD1 matches at 7 bases. The germline V gene has CDR1 KGHSH and CDR2 LQKENI. The trim removed 3 bases at V and 5 bases at J, leaving 10 bases unmatched. There are 15 residues in the CDR3. The DNA for the CDR3 is TGTGCCAGCTCACCCAATACAGGGGTCTTAAACGAGCAGTACTTC. It codes for CASSPNTGVLNEQYF.

This chain uses TRBV6-1 with TRBJ2-3, with D possibly TRBD2 on 8 matching bases. This CDR3 region has 18 residues. The ends were cut back, 4 bases at V and 2 bases at J, with 22 bases in the middle. In germline, CDR1 is MNHNS, CDR2 SASEGT. DNA of the CDR3: TGTGCCAGCAGTGCCACAGGGGTCCTAGCGGGCCTCACAGATACGCAGTATTTT. This translates into CASSATGVLAGLTDTQYF.

This chain links TRBV2 with TRBJ2-3, with TRBD2 matching over 8 bases. The CDR3 length is 14 residues. V was clipped by 5 bases and J by 5 bases; unmatched bases: 6. CDR1 SNHLY and CDR2 FYNNEI come from the germline V gene. CDR3 nucleotides: TGTGCCAGCAGTTTCAGCGGGAGCGGAGATACGCAGTATTTT. This gives the protein CASSFSGSGDTQYF.

The genes are TRBV27 and TRBJ2-3; 11 bases line up with TRBD2. In germline, CDR1 is MNHEY, CDR2 SMNVEV (reference sequence). The CDR3 is 16 amino acids. The V segment lost 6 bases and the J segment 2 bases; nucleotides outside the gene matches: 7. CDR3: CASSPGTSGTTDTQYF. CDR3 nucleotides: TGTGCCAGCAGCCCGGGGACTAGCGGTACCACAGATACGCAGTATTTT.

The chain has TRBV21-1 and TRBJ2-7; TRBD1 was called by the table and not checked on the DNA. TRBV21-1 is labeled a pseudogene. The CDR3 loop spans 15 amino acids. The CDR3 DNA sequence: TGTGCCAGCAGCAAGGGGACAACTTGCTCCTACGAGCAGTACTTC. Translation: CASSKGTTCSYEQYF.

The chain combines TRBV11-1 with TRBJ1-1; perhaps TRBD1 as D (5 bases). Germline V lookup: CDR1 SGHAT, CDR2 FQDESV (reference sequence). This CDR3 is built from 16 residues. V was shortened by 3 bases and J by 5 bases, with 19 bases between the two germline ends. DNA of the CDR3: TGTGCCAGCAGCTTGGGGCAATTGGGGACTTGGACTGAAGCTTTCTTT. Its protein is CASSLGQLGTWTEAFF.

This chain links TRBV5-4 with TRBJ2-2, with a possible D match to TRBD1 (5 bases). Germline V gene lookup returns CDR1 SGHNT and CDR2 YYREEE (reference sequence). The CDR3 sequence is 13 residues long. Between the trimmed V and J ends, which lost 4 bases and 9 bases, there was a span of 13 bases. In DNA, the CDR3 is TGTGCCAGCAGCCGCCAGGGTTGGCGGGAGCTGTTTTTT. Its translation: CASSRQGWRELFF. The full variable domain, its missing parts supplied by reference TRBV5-4 and TRBJ2-2, is ETGVTQSPTHLIKTRGQQVTLRCSSQSGHNTVSWYQQALGQGPQFIFQYYREEENGRGNFPPRFSGLQFPNYSSELNVNALELDDSALYLCASSRQGWRELFFGEGSRLTVL.

The chain recombines TRBV6-1 with TRBJ2-1; 8 nucleotides line up with TRBD2. The CDR3 runs to 14 residues. The junction had 5 bases not matched to a gene; V was cut back by 3 bases and J by 7 bases. The germline CDR1 and CDR2 sequences are MNHNS and SASEGT. CDR3 sequence reads: CASSEQREWNEQFF. The CDR3 bases are TGTGCCAGCAGTGAGCAGCGGGAGTGGAATGAGCAGTTCTTC.

This clone was picked up one time. The chain couples TRBV29-1 to TRBJ2-1; TRBD2 matches at 11 bases. V lost 6 bases, J lost 6 bases, and 7 bases stayed unmatched. From germline, CDR1 is SQVTM and CDR2 ANQGSEA. This CDR3 comprises 14 residues. CDR3 bases: TGCAGCGTCGCGAGACTAGCGGGGACCAATGAGCAGTTCTTC. It yields the protein CSVARLAGTNEQFF.

This clone is a singleton in its sample. This sequence joins TRBV6-5 and TRBJ2-1; TRBD2 aligns across 7 bases. The germline V gene has CDR1 MNHEY and CDR2 SVGAGI. V trimming: 7 bases; J trimming: 3 bases; junction bases outside the gene matches: 6. CDR3 length equals 14 residues. The CDR3 loop reads CASNMGGIYNEQFF. Here the CDR3 DNA reads TGTGCCAGCAATATGGGGGGGATCTACAATGAGCAGTTCTTC.

The CDR3 sequence: CASSQDLGNGYTF. DNA of the CDR3: TGTGCCAGCAGCCAAGATCTCGGGAATGGCTACACCTTC. The V gene is TRBV3-1 (or the pseudogene TRBV3-2), the J gene TRBJ1-2; unclear D gene. V was trimmed by 0 bases and J by 6 bases, leaving 8 bases between them. The CDR3 has 13 amino acids. Germline CDR1 reads LGHDT; CDR2 reads YNNKEL (reference sequence).

CDR3 bases: TGTGCCAGCAGCGCGGGACAGGGCGGTTATGAGCAGTACTTC. Translation: CASSAGQGGYEQYF. The chain links TRBV7-9 to TRBJ2-7; 9 bases align to TRBD1. Germline lookup yields CDR1 SEHNR and CDR2 FQNEAQ (reference sequence). The CDR3 has 14 residues. The ends lost 5 bases at V and 7 bases at J; junction bases unmatched: 9.

V usage is TRBV2 and J usage is TRBJ2-5; D might be TRBD1 (6 bases). Trimming removed 7 bases at V and 4 bases at J, with 16 bases between. The germline V gene encodes CDR1 SNHLY and CDR2 FYNNEI. This CDR3 spans 14 amino acids. In DNA form, the CDR3 reads TGTGCCAGCACCCCCGGGACAAGCGGAGAGACCCAGTACTTC. Its translation is CASTPGTSGETQYF. Full variable domain (missing parts from reference TRBV2 and TRBJ2-5): EPEVTQTPSHQVTQMGQEVILRCVPISNHLYFYWYRQILGQKVEFLVSFYNNEISEKSEIFDDQFSVERPDGSNFTLKIRSTKLEDSAMYFCASTPGTSGETQYFGPGTRLLVL.